Listed here are 7 T cell receptor beta chains from one sample, sequenced in a study of blood T cell repertoires in COVID-19 (TCRdb year 2020). The protocol used for the library was the immunoSEQ multiplex PCR assay. TCRdb limited this immuneACCESS table to in-frame rearrangements with V and J called. A share of clones is missing; checked studies link under half to unresolved V genes, and the rest is unexplained. In this sample the table shows 200,000 to 250,000 clones, roughly 90% of which occur a single time. The ten largest clonotypes hold approximately 2.2% of the sample. The source material was peripheral blood. These receptors were obtained from a woman aged 40 to 49 who had recovered from COVID-19.

This clone was seen once. The CDR3 DNA reads TGTGCCAGCAGTTCCCTCGGCGGTCACTATGGCTACACCTTC. Amino acid sequence: CASSSLGGHYGYTF. The chain employs TRBV6-2 or TRBV6-3 and TRBJ1-2, with unresolved D. The CDR3 is 14 residues long. Trimming took 4 bases from V and 3 from J, leaving 12 bases between them. In germline, CDR1 is MNHEY, CDR2 SVGEGT.

The gene calls are TRBV6-5 and TRBJ1-2; D might be TRBD1 (5 bases). The V end was cut by 2 bases, the J end by 4 bases, with 14 bases between. This CDR3 has 15 amino acids. The germline V gene encodes CDR1 MNHEY and CDR2 SVGAGI. The CDR3 region is CASSYGTTRGYGYTF. Written as DNA, the CDR3 is TGTGCCAGCAGTTACGGTACAACAAGGGGCTATGGCTACACCTTC.

V is TRBV2 and J is TRBJ1-2, with 9 bases aligning to TRBD1. J lost 8 bases, V lost 3 bases, and 10 bases had no gene match. The CDR3 is made up of 15 amino acids. Germline V gives CDR1 SNHLY, CDR2 FYNNEI. The CDR3 sequence is CASSESSGTGKGYTF. In nucleotides, the CDR3 is TGTGCCAGCAGTGAGTCTTCCGGGACAGGGAAAGGCTACACCTTC.

V is TRBV28 and J is TRBJ1-6; D unresolved. CDR1 MDHEN and CDR2 SYDVKM come from the germline V gene. This CDR3 region has 15 residues. V was cut by 4 bases and J by 0 bases, with 7 bases left in between. The DNA of the CDR3 is TGTGCCAGCAGTTCGGTGAGCTCCTATAATTCACCCCTCCACTTT. Its protein is CASSSVSSYNSPLHF.

The V call is TRBV4-3, the J call TRBJ2-5; a weak D match, TRBD2 (5 bases). Germline V gene lookup returns CDR1 LGHNA and CDR2 YSLEER. Trimming left V 1 base short and J 2 bases short, with 11 bases between. The CDR3 runs 15 residues. This CDR3 reads CASSQVIGGQETQYF. The CDR3 coding sequence is TGCGCCAGCAGCCAAGTGATTGGAGGACAAGAGACCCAGTACTTC.

This chain uses TRBV6-2 or TRBV6-3 with TRBJ2-4, with 10 bases fitting TRBD1. Germline V gene lookup returns CDR1 MNHEY and CDR2 SVGEGT. V lost 0 bases to trimming and J lost 3 bases; unmatched junction nucleotides: 2. This CDR3 is 16 amino acids long. The CDR3 DNA reads as TGTGCCAGCAGTTACTCGGGGACAGGGGTCAAAAACATTCAGTACTTC. It translates to CASSYSGTGVKNIQYF.

In this sample, this clone turned up a few times. The gene calls are TRBV7-2 and TRBJ2-2, with 7 bases matching TRBD1. Germline V gene data show CDR1 as SGHTA and CDR2 as FQGNSA. This CDR3 comprises 18 residues. V trimming: 5 bases; J trimming: 2 bases; junction bases outside the gene matches: 14. CDR3 in amino acids: CASSPLRAGGVNTGELFF. In DNA, the CDR3 is TGTGCCAGCAGCCCCCTTCGGGCAGGGGGTGTCAACACCGGGGAGCTGTTTTTT.